This is a list of T cell receptor beta chains from one sample in a study of cytomegalovirus exposure and HLA in healthy donors. The protocol was immunoSEQ multiplex PCR, while the TCRdb copy is restricted to in-frame clones and leaves out a portion. The sample carries more than 45,000 clones, 70% to 80% recorded once. Sequencing was performed on PBMCs. Source of these receptors: a man aged 25-45 years in good health and CMV-seronegative. Both conserved end residues are part of each CDR3. A D gene is named only where the DNA matches it firmly. For some rows the clone size is stated as once, few or many, or as a class when expanded; others skip it.

length,D,size,J,V,DNA,CDR3
13,-,-,TRBJ1-5,TRBV18,TGTGCCAGCTCACCTTTGAGGGATCAGCCCCAGCATTTT,CASSPLRDQPQHF
13,TRBD1,-,TRBJ2-5,TRBV2,TGTGCCAGCAAATTGACAGGGGGAGAGACCCAGTACTTC,CASKLTGGETQYF
13,-,-,TRBJ2-7,TRBV11-2,TGTGCCAGCAGCTCAGGACTACTCTACGAGCAGTACTTC,CASSSGLLYEQYF
15,-,-,TRBJ2-7,TRBV6-5,TGTGCCAGCAGTTACCCCCTGGGACAAACCTACGAGCAGTACTTC,CASSYPLGQTYEQYF
14,TRBD1,few,TRBJ2-7,TRBV5-1,TGCGCCAGCAGCTTCACCCAGGGGGCCTACGAGCAGTACTTC,CASSFTQGAYEQYF
14,TRBD1,-,TRBJ1-2,TRBV6-1,TGTGCCAGCAATTCACACAGGGGCGACTATGGCTACACCTTC,CASNSHRGDYGYTF
13,-,-,TRBJ1-1,TRBV7-2,TGTGCCAGCAGCTTCACAGTGAACACTGAAGCTTTCTTT,CASSFTVNTEAFF
13,-,-,TRBJ1-1,TRBV6-6,TGTGCCAGCAGAGACCGACTTAACACTGAGGCTTTCTTT,CASRDRLNTEAFF
13,TRBD1,-,TRBJ2-7,TRBV11-2,TGTGCCAGCAGCGGAGACAGGGGGCGCGAGCAGTACTTC,CASSGDRGREQYF
14,-,-,TRBJ2-7,TRBV9,TGTGCCAGCAGCGGAAGTAGCCGATCCTACGAGCAGTACTTC,CASSGSSRSYEQYF
13,-,once,TRBJ1-1,TRBV19,TGTGCCAGTATCTCGGGACAGAACACTGAAGCTTTCTTT,CASISGQNTEAFF
13,-,-,TRBJ1-1,TRBV6-1,TGTGCCAGCAGTGAATGGGGGGGGAGGGGAGCTTTCTTT,CASSEWGGRGAFF
18,TRBD2,-,TRBJ2-2,TRBV6-1,TGTGCCAGCAGTGAACGCCCAGCGGGAGCGCCTCTCTACGGGGAGCTGTTTTTT,CASSERPAGAPLYGELFF
13,-,-,TRBJ2-2,TRBV30,TGTGCCTGGAGTGGACAGTTGATTGGGGAGCTGTTTTTT,CAWSGQLIGELFF
18,TRBD1,few,TRBJ2-6,TRBV30,TGTGCCTGGAGCAGAGATCCGGGACAGGGCTCTGGGGCCAACGTCCTGACTTTC,CAWSRDPGQGSGANVLTF
17,TRBD1,few,TRBJ2-2,TRBV12-5,TGTGCTAGTGGACTTACGTCCGGGACAGGATACACCGGGGAGCTGTTTTTT,CASGLTSGTGYTGELFF
15,TRBD1,few,TRBJ2-5,TRBV29-1,TGCAGCGTTGAAGTGGTGGGGACAGGGCTCTCGACCCAGTACTTC,CSVEVVGTGLSTQYF
13,-,-,TRBJ2-7,TRBV6-1,TGTGCCAGCGGCAGAGACTTTACCTACGAGCAGTACTTC,CASGRDFTYEQYF
15,TRBD1,once,TRBJ1-4,TRBV6-5,TGTGCCAGCAGTTACGACAGGGGCTACAACGCAAAACTGTTTTTT,CASSYDRGYNAKLFF
13,TRBD1,once,TRBJ1-5,TRBV30,TGTGCCTGGAGTAGACAGGGTTATCAGCCCCAGCATTTT,CAWSRQGYQPQHF
12,TRBD1,-,TRBJ1-4,TRBV30,TGTGCCTGGAGTCACGGACAGGGAATACTGTTTTTT,CAWSHGQGILFF
14,TRBD2,-,TRBJ2-7,TRBV11-2,TGTGCCAGCAGCAGGCAACTTAGCGGGGACGAGCAGTACTTC,CASSRQLSGDEQYF
14,TRBD1,-,TRBJ1-3,TRBV30,TGTGCCTGGAGTAGAACAGGGGTAGGAAACACCATATATTTT,CAWSRTGVGNTIYF
14,-,-,TRBJ2-7,TRBV27,TGTGCCAGCAGTTTAGCGGCAGGGTGGTACGAGCAGTACTTC,CASSLAAGWYEQYF
14,-,few,TRBJ2-5,TRBV5-8,TGTGCCAGCAGCCCGGGGACATTCCAAGAGACCCAGTACTTC,CASSPGTFQETQYF
15,TRBD2,few,TRBJ2-7,TRBV10-1,TGCGCCAGCAGTGACTCCGGACTAGCGGGAGAGGAGCAGTACTTC,CASSDSGLAGEEQYF
14,-,-,TRBJ2-5,TRBV6-1,TGTGCCAGCAGGCTGGACTACGTCCAGGCAACCCAGTACTTC,CASRLDYVQATQYF
15,-,-,TRBJ1-5,TRBV6-1,TGTGCCAGCAGTGAAGCGCGGGAGGCCACAGGGCCCCAGCATTTT,CASSEAREATGPQHF
16,TRBD2,-,TRBJ2-1,TRBV2,TGTGCCAGCAGTGGTTTCGGGACTAGCGGAAACAATGAGCAGTTCTTC,CASSGFGTSGNNEQFF
14,-,medium-sized,TRBJ2-6,TRBV7-6,TGTGCCAGCAGCTTACACTCTGGGGCCAACGTCCTGACTTTC,CASSLHSGANVLTF
13,-,-,TRBJ2-7,TRBV6-1,TGTGCCAGCAGTGAAGACGGTACCTACGAGCAGTACTTC,CASSEDGTYEQYF
12,-,-,TRBJ2-1,TRBV5-6,TGTGCCAGCAGCTTAAGTAGGGGTGAGCAGTTCTTC,CASSLSRGEQFF
11,-,-,TRBJ1-1,TRBV10-3,TGTGCCACCCTAAGGGGAACTGAAGCTTTCTTT,CATLRGTEAFF
14,-,once,TRBJ2-7,TRBV5-5,TGTGCCAGCAGCTTGATGGGCAGGGCGGAGGAGCAGTACTTC,CASSLMGRAEEQYF
12,-,-,TRBJ1-5,TRBV19,TGTGCCAGTAGTATTAATAAACCGGCCCAGCATTTT,CASSINKPAQHF
10,-,few,TRBJ2-4,TRBV5-6,TGTGCAAGAGACAAAAACATTCAGTACTTC,CARDKNIQYF
14,-,-,TRBJ2-3,TRBV9,TGTGCCAGCAGCCCTGCGGCGGCCCCAGATACGCAGTATTTT,CASSPAAAPDTQYF
12,-,once,TRBJ2-2,TRBV5-5,TGTGCCAGCAGCTTGGGTCCTGGGGAGCTGTTTTTT,CASSLGPGELFF
16,-,-,TRBJ2-3,TRBV10-3,TGTGCCATCAGTGAGTCGCCGGCAGGGCGCACAGATACGCAGTATTTT,CAISESPAGRTDTQYF
10,-,few,TRBJ2-7,TRBV10-2,TGCGCCAGCAGCCAGGGGAGCACGTACTTC,CASSQGSTYF
14,-,-,TRBJ1-2,TRBV29-1,TGCAGCGTTGTTGGGGCTTCCTCTAACTATGGCTACACCTTC,CSVVGASSNYGYTF
14,TRBD1,few,TRBJ1-5,TRBV6-5,TGTGCCAGCAGACGCGACAGGGGCAATCAGCCCCAGCATTTT,CASRRDRGNQPQHF
16,-,few,TRBJ2-6,TRBV18,TGTGCCAGCTCACCACCGCAGAGGTCTGGGGCCAACGTCCTGACTTTC,CASSPPQRSGANVLTF
15,TRBD2,-,TRBJ2-1,TRBV5-3,TGTGCCAGAAGCTGGACTAGCGGGTTCTGGGATGAGCAGTTCTTC,CARSWTSGFWDEQFF
14,TRBD1,-,TRBJ1-1,TRBV6-6,TGTGCCAGCAGTTCCCGGACAGGGAACACTGAAGCTTTCTTT,CASSSRTGNTEAFF
16,-,-,TRBJ2-1,TRBV18,TGTGCCAGCTCACCCAGCGGGCCGAGCTCCTACAATGAGCAGTTCTTC,CASSPSGPSSYNEQFF
16,TRBD1,-,TRBJ1-5,TRBV27,TGTGCCAGCAGTTTATCAACAGGGGGCGGCAATCAGCCCCAGCATTTT,CASSLSTGGGNQPQHF
13,TRBD1,-,TRBJ2-7,TRBV6-6,TGTGCCAGTAAGGACAGGGCCGCCTACGAGCAGTACTTC,CASKDRAAYEQYF
16,TRBD2,-,TRBJ2-3,TRBV6-4,TGTGCCAGCAGTGACTCGTCGGGGGGGAGCACAGATACGCAGTATTTT,CASSDSSGGSTDTQYF
11,TRBD1,-,TRBJ1-1,TRBV29-1,TGCAGCGTAATCACAGGGGTGGAAGCTTTCTTT,CSVITGVEAFF